This paragraph covers one TCR beta chain sequence. TCRdb re-derived calls from the 5' RACE reads in MiXCR, one entry per CDR3 protein. The sample lists some 120,000 distinct CDR3 sequences, less than 6.5% seen once, with under 2.5% in the top ten. This sample was included in a study of T-cell memory formation after mild COVID-19. The sample taken for sequencing was PBMCs or a T cell subset sorted from them (not recorded which). The receptor was isolated from an adult woman who had mild COVID-19 (a few samples of this study predate the infection). Cell type and time point are not known.

The CDR3 spells CASSPGQHNSPLHF. The CDR3 bases are TGTGCCAGCAGCCCGGGACAGCATAATTCACCCCTCCACTTT. The chain combines TRBV7-6 with TRBJ1-6; 7 nucleotides line up with TRBD1. The CDR3 sequence is 14 residues long. The V gene end was trimmed by 5 bases and the J gene end by 5 bases; junction bases not matched to a gene: 3. CDR1 and CDR2 (germline): SGHVS, FNYEAQ. The variable domain in full, with the rest retrieved from reference TRBV7-6 and TRBJ1-6, is GAGVSQSPRYKVTKRGQDVALRCDPISGHVSLYWYRQALGQGPEFLTYFNYEAQQDKSGLPNDRFSAERPEGSISTLTIQRTEQRDSAMYRCASSPGQHNSPLHFGNGTRLTVT.